Reported below is one T cell receptor (beta chain). V lost 2 bases, J lost 7 bases, and 13 bases stayed unmatched. Germline-derived CDR1 and CDR2 are SGHNT and YYREEE (reference sequence). This CDR3 contains 17 residues. The PCR ran on 60 Vbeta and 13 Jbeta primers. TCRdb keeps only in-frame clones here, not all; method: immunoSEQ multiplex PCR. Counted here are 98,000 or so clones, over 60% occurring once; the ten biggest clones make up 6.5% to 8.5%. This entry comes from a study of cytomegalovirus exposure and HLA in healthy donors. This clonotype was sampled from a human donor in good health. Sequenced sample: PBMCs. This rearrangement joins TRBV5-4 to TRBJ2-1, with TRBD2 identical over 9 bases. The CDR3 protein is CASSLGLAGSMRNEQFF. Written as DNA, the CDR3 is TGTGCCAGCAGCTTAGGTCTAGCGGGATCGATGCGGAATGAGCAGTTCTTC.